A single T cell receptor (beta chain) is shown here with its context. These data are taken from a study of blood T cell repertoires in COVID-19. Overall study context: Acute and convalescent COVID-19 samples came from the United States, Italy and Spain. T cells, B-cell-depleted T cells, or PBMCs provided the cDNA or gDNA that served as material.

The CDR3 is made up of 13 amino acids. Germline values: CDR1 LNHDA, CDR2 SQIVND (reference sequence). With 5 bases removed from V and 4 bases from J, the gap between germline ends came to 11 bases. Measured with immunoSEQ multiplex PCR; TCRdb has only the in-frame clones, and not every one. The data show about 220,000 clones, roughly 84% seen once. The sample was peripheral blood. The chain carries TRBV19 and TRBJ1-2, with unresolved D. This TCR came from a woman aged 60 to 75 who had recovered from COVID-19. Here the CDR3 DNA reads TGTGCCAGTAGTCCCGGGTCCCTCTATGGCTACACCTTC. This gives the protein CASSPGSLYGYTF.